This is a list of T cell receptor beta chains from one sample in a study of blood T cell repertoires in COVID-19. Profiling relied on immunoSEQ multiplex PCR, and the TCRdb table lists in-frame clones only, not all of them. The table includes 300,000 to 400,000 clones, 70% to 90% detected once. The sample was PBMCs or T cells enriched from blood (not recorded which). The receptors here all came from a woman younger than 35 who had recovered from COVID-19. The CDR3 runs from the conserved cysteine through the conserved F or W. The order of the fields is J gene, V gene, D gene, clone size, CDR3 protein, CDR3 DNA. D genes are given only for firm matches. Clone size is not always given. Where it is, it says once, few, many or a class for expanded clones.

J gene: TRBJ1-4
V gene: TRBV11-2
D gene: TRBD1
clone size: NA
CDR3 protein: CASSWNGMTGGVGKLFF
CDR3 DNA: TGTGCCAGCAGCTGGAACGGCATGACAGGGGGAGTAGGAAAACTGTTTTTT

J gene: TRBJ2-1
V gene: TRBV3-1/TRBV3-2
D gene: NA
clone size: NA
CDR3 protein: CASSQGVGAHNNEQFF
CDR3 DNA: TGTGCCAGCAGCCAAGGGGTGGGGGCCCACAACAATGAGCAGTTCTTC

J gene: TRBJ2-5
V gene: TRBV4-1
D gene: TRBD1
clone size: NA
CDR3 protein: CASSQGARTGGWETQYF
CDR3 DNA: TGCGCCAGCAGCCAAGGTGCTCGGACAGGGGGCTGGGAGACCCAGTACTTC

J gene: TRBJ2-5
V gene: TRBV3-1/TRBV3-2
D gene: TRBD2
clone size: NA
CDR3 protein: CASSRSASGYQETQYF
CDR3 DNA: TGTGCCAGCAGCCGTTCGGCTAGCGGGTACCAAGAGACCCAGTACTTC

J gene: TRBJ2-3
V gene: TRBV6-1
D gene: NA
clone size: once
CDR3 protein: CASSEERLSTDTQYF
CDR3 DNA: TGTGCCAGCAGTGAGGAGCGCCTGAGCACAGATACGCAGTATTTT

J gene: TRBJ1-2
V gene: TRBV25-1
D gene: TRBD1
clone size: NA
CDR3 protein: CASSVSSGTGGSGYTF
CDR3 DNA: TGTGCCAGCAGTGTCAGTTCCGGGACAGGGGGCTCAGGCTACACCTTC

J gene: TRBJ2-1
V gene: TRBV7-9
D gene: NA
clone size: NA
CDR3 protein: CASSLASDFEQFF
CDR3 DNA: TGTGCCAGCAGCTTAGCGTCGGACTTCGAGCAGTTCTTC

J gene: TRBJ2-5
V gene: TRBV7-8
D gene: NA
clone size: NA
CDR3 protein: CASSFQGQETQYF
CDR3 DNA: TGTGCCAGCAGCTTTCAGGGGCAAGAGACCCAGTACTTC

J gene: TRBJ1-5
V gene: TRBV2
D gene: NA
clone size: NA
CDR3 protein: CASNRQWDQPQHF
CDR3 DNA: TGTGCCAGCAACCGACAGTGGGATCAGCCCCAGCATTTT

J gene: TRBJ2-2
V gene: TRBV6-5
D gene: NA
clone size: NA
CDR3 protein: CASRNPGRPTGELFF
CDR3 DNA: TGTGCCAGCAGAAACCCAGGGCGGCCCACCGGGGAGCTGTTTTTT

J gene: TRBJ1-1
V gene: TRBV5-1
D gene: TRBD1
clone size: NA
CDR3 protein: CASSFQGEIEAFF
CDR3 DNA: TGCGCCAGCAGCTTTCAGGGGGAGATTGAAGCTTTCTTT

J gene: TRBJ2-3
V gene: TRBV7-2
D gene: TRBD2
clone size: NA
CDR3 protein: CASSSYGASGGSWWQYF
CDR3 DNA: TGTGCCAGCAGCTCTTACGGAGCTAGCGGGGGGTCCTGGTGGCAGTATTTT

J gene: TRBJ2-3
V gene: TRBV4-3
D gene: TRBD1
clone size: once
CDR3 protein: CASSQTGADTQYF
CDR3 DNA: TGCGCCAGCAGCCAAACAGGGGCCGATACGCAGTATTTT

J gene: TRBJ1-2
V gene: TRBV18
D gene: NA
clone size: few
CDR3 protein: CASSVIHTSTYGYTF
CDR3 DNA: TGTGCCAGCTCAGTTATCCACACCTCGACATATGGCTACACCTTC

J gene: TRBJ1-2
V gene: TRBV7-9
D gene: TRBD1
clone size: NA
CDR3 protein: CASSLGVTGASNYGYTF
CDR3 DNA: TGTGCCAGCAGCTTAGGTGTGACAGGGGCTTCTAACTATGGCTACACCTTC

J gene: TRBJ1-2
V gene: TRBV5-1
D gene: TRBD1
clone size: NA
CDR3 protein: CASSGGQEVFFYGYTF
CDR3 DNA: TGCGCCAGCAGCGGGGGACAGGAAGTCTTTTTCTATGGCTACACCTTC

J gene: TRBJ1-3
V gene: TRBV2
D gene: TRBD1
clone size: NA
CDR3 protein: CASRPTAGTEGNTIYF
CDR3 DNA: TGTGCCAGCAGGCCCACGGCGGGGACAGAAGGAAACACCATATATTTT

J gene: TRBJ2-1
V gene: TRBV7-9
D gene: TRBD1
clone size: NA
CDR3 protein: CASSLSPGQGFF
CDR3 DNA: TGTGCCAGCAGCTTATCGCCGGGACAGGGGTTCTTC

J gene: TRBJ2-1
V gene: TRBV30
D gene: NA
clone size: NA
CDR3 protein: CAWSVRGSGGHEQFF
CDR3 DNA: TGTGCCTGGAGTGTACGGGGGAGCGGTGGCCATGAGCAGTTCTTC

J gene: TRBJ1-3
V gene: TRBV4-1
D gene: TRBD1
clone size: NA
CDR3 protein: CASSPGQGATGNTIYF
CDR3 DNA: TGCGCCAGCAGCCCAGGACAGGGAGCTACTGGAAACACCATATATTTT

J gene: TRBJ1-1
V gene: TRBV6-2/TRBV6-3
D gene: NA
clone size: NA
CDR3 protein: CASSYEEQDLNTEAFF
CDR3 DNA: TGTGCCAGCAGTTACGAAGAACAGGACCTGAACACTGAAGCTTTCTTT

J gene: TRBJ2-1
V gene: TRBV18
D gene: NA
clone size: NA
CDR3 protein: CASSSSSRHEQFF
CDR3 DNA: TGTGCCAGCTCATCATCTAGCCGGCATGAGCAGTTCTTC

J gene: TRBJ2-5
V gene: TRBV14
D gene: TRBD1
clone size: NA
CDR3 protein: CASSHHSGTGGETQYF
CDR3 DNA: TGTGCCAGCAGCCACCACTCCGGGACAGGGGGCGAGACCCAGTACTTC

J gene: TRBJ1-3
V gene: TRBV4-2
D gene: NA
clone size: NA
CDR3 protein: CASSQDIPAGGNTIYF
CDR3 DNA: TGTGCCAGCAGCCAAGATATCCCGGCAGGGGGAAACACCATATATTTT

J gene: TRBJ1-3
V gene: TRBV28
D gene: NA
clone size: NA
CDR3 protein: CASSESSGNTIYF
CDR3 DNA: TGTGCCAGCAGTGAGTCATCTGGAAACACCATATATTTT

J gene: TRBJ1-6
V gene: TRBV9
D gene: NA
clone size: few
CDR3 protein: CASSVGEGPTYNSPLHF
CDR3 DNA: TGTGCCAGCAGCGTAGGTGAGGGCCCTACTTATAATTCACCCCTCCACTTT

J gene: TRBJ2-3
V gene: TRBV4-1
D gene: NA
clone size: NA
CDR3 protein: CASSQDPGDGDTQYF
CDR3 DNA: TGCGCCAGCAGCCAAGACCCAGGGGACGGGGATACGCAGTATTTT

J gene: TRBJ2-2
V gene: TRBV10-2
D gene: NA
clone size: NA
CDR3 protein: CASSELQATHTGELFF
CDR3 DNA: TGCGCCAGCAGTGAGTTACAGGCCACCCACACCGGGGAGCTGTTTTTT

J gene: TRBJ1-1
V gene: TRBV2
D gene: NA
clone size: NA
CDR3 protein: CASKEGGPTEAFF
CDR3 DNA: TGTGCCAGCAAAGAGGGAGGGCCCACTGAAGCTTTCTTT

J gene: TRBJ1-4
V gene: TRBV15
D gene: NA
clone size: NA
CDR3 protein: CATSRRQASDEKLFF
CDR3 DNA: TGTGCCACCAGCAGACGACAGGCTTCGGATGAAAAACTGTTTTTT

J gene: TRBJ1-2
V gene: TRBV27
D gene: TRBD1
clone size: NA
CDR3 protein: CASSLTGANYGYTF
CDR3 DNA: TGTGCCAGCAGTCTGACAGGGGCGAACTATGGCTACACCTTC

J gene: TRBJ2-7
V gene: TRBV30
D gene: TRBD1
clone size: few
CDR3 protein: CAWSAGTGVYEQYF
CDR3 DNA: TGTGCCTGGAGCGCCGGGACAGGGGTCTACGAGCAGTACTTC

J gene: TRBJ2-7
V gene: TRBV19
D gene: NA
clone size: few
CDR3 protein: CASREGAYASYEQYF
CDR3 DNA: TGTGCCAGCCGGGAGGGGGCTTATGCCTCCTACGAGCAGTACTTC

J gene: TRBJ1-6
V gene: TRBV9
D gene: NA
clone size: NA
CDR3 protein: CASTPSGGINSPLHF
CDR3 DNA: TGTGCCAGCACCCCGTCGGGGGGGATTAATTCACCCCTCCACTTT

J gene: TRBJ2-7
V gene: TRBV14
D gene: TRBD2
clone size: NA
CDR3 protein: CASSQDWLAGTVSYEQYF
CDR3 DNA: TGTGCCAGCAGCCAAGATTGGCTAGCGGGCACCGTCTCCTACGAGCAGTACTTC

J gene: TRBJ2-3
V gene: TRBV9
D gene: NA
clone size: NA
CDR3 protein: CASSVSGGITDTQYF
CDR3 DNA: TGTGCCAGCAGCGTAAGTGGGGGGATCACAGATACGCAGTATTTT

J gene: TRBJ1-1
V gene: TRBV7-3
D gene: NA
clone size: NA
CDR3 protein: CASSQQGNTEAFF
CDR3 DNA: TGTGCCAGCAGCCAACAGGGGAACACTGAAGCTTTCTTT

J gene: TRBJ1-1
V gene: TRBV19
D gene: TRBD1
clone size: NA
CDR3 protein: CASRTTGGENTEAFF
CDR3 DNA: TGTGCCAGTAGAACCACAGGGGGAGAAAACACTGAAGCTTTCTTT

J gene: TRBJ2-4
V gene: TRBV10-3
D gene: TRBD1
clone size: NA
CDR3 protein: CAISELRTGVKGIQYF
CDR3 DNA: TGTGCCATCAGTGAACTAAGGACAGGGGTAAAAGGCATTCAGTACTTC

J gene: TRBJ1-2
V gene: TRBV12-5
D gene: TRBD1
clone size: NA
CDR3 protein: CASGLKQGNQGYGYTF
CDR3 DNA: TGTGCTAGTGGTTTGAAACAGGGGAATCAGGGCTATGGCTACACCTTC

J gene: TRBJ2-5
V gene: TRBV11-3
D gene: NA
clone size: NA
CDR3 protein: CASSFGGQETQYF
CDR3 DNA: TGTGCCAGCAGCTTCGGGGGCCAAGAGACCCAGTACTTC

J gene: TRBJ2-7
V gene: TRBV13
D gene: NA
clone size: few
CDR3 protein: CASSPSKALSYEQYF
CDR3 DNA: TGTGCCAGCAGCCCATCGAAAGCTCTTTCCTACGAGCAGTACTTC

J gene: TRBJ2-7
V gene: TRBV27
D gene: NA
clone size: NA
CDR3 protein: CASSEPGQSYEQYF
CDR3 DNA: TGTGCCAGCAGCGAACCGGGACAAAGCTACGAGCAGTACTTC

J gene: TRBJ1-2
V gene: TRBV19
D gene: NA
clone size: NA
CDR3 protein: CASSIRPTAFYGYTF
CDR3 DNA: TGTGCCAGTAGCATCCGCCCGACAGCTTTCTATGGCTACACCTTC

J gene: TRBJ1-5
V gene: TRBV3-1/TRBV3-2
D gene: NA
clone size: once
CDR3 protein: CASSQGWTEDQPQHF
CDR3 DNA: TGTGCCAGCAGCCAAGGTTGGACAGAAGACCAGCCCCAGCATTTT

J gene: TRBJ1-2
V gene: TRBV7-9
D gene: NA
clone size: NA
CDR3 protein: CASSLEPGGLRSGGYTF
CDR3 DNA: TGTGCCAGCAGCTTAGAACCGGGGGGCTTAAGGAGTGGTGGCTACACCTTC

J gene: TRBJ1-4
V gene: TRBV7-9
D gene: NA
clone size: NA
CDR3 protein: CASSSGLDDEKLFF
CDR3 DNA: TGTGCCAGCAGCTCAGGGTTAGACGATGAAAAACTGTTTTTT

J gene: TRBJ1-1
V gene: TRBV7-6
D gene: NA
clone size: NA
CDR3 protein: CASSLGGWGDTEAFF
CDR3 DNA: TGTGCCAGCAGCTTAGGAGGTTGGGGAGACACTGAAGCTTTCTTT

J gene: TRBJ1-1
V gene: TRBV7-2
D gene: TRBD1
clone size: NA
CDR3 protein: CASSAYRGNTEAFF
CDR3 DNA: TGTGCCAGCAGCGCATACAGGGGGAACACTGAAGCTTTCTTT

J gene: TRBJ1-2
V gene: TRBV19
D gene: NA
clone size: once
CDR3 protein: CASSMYSGEAYGYTF
CDR3 DNA: TGTGCCAGTAGTATGTATTCCGGGGAGGCCTATGGCTACACCTTC

J gene: TRBJ1-2
V gene: TRBV2
D gene: TRBD1
clone size: NA
CDR3 protein: CASSERVTGGLGYTF
CDR3 DNA: TGTGCCAGCAGTGAAAGGGTGACAGGGGGCCTTGGCTACACCTTC

J gene: TRBJ2-5
V gene: TRBV30
D gene: TRBD1
clone size: NA
CDR3 protein: CAWSPGGAGTETQYF
CDR3 DNA: TGTGCCTGGAGCCCAGGGGGCGCGGGTACGGAGACCCAGTACTTC

J gene: TRBJ2-4
V gene: TRBV21-1
D gene: NA
clone size: NA
CDR3 protein: CASSNFGHKMAKNIQYF
CDR3 DNA: TGTGCCAGCAGCAACTTCGGACATAAAATGGCCAAAAACATTCAGTACTTC

J gene: TRBJ2-3
V gene: TRBV6-2/TRBV6-3
D gene: NA
clone size: NA
CDR3 protein: CASSSFTGTDTQYF
CDR3 DNA: TGTGCCAGCAGTTCCTTCACGGGGACAGATACGCAGTATTTT